This TCR beta chain is drawn from a study of T cells after yellow fever vaccination (dated by TCRdb to between 2019 and 2020). Notes on the research overall: Libraries from fractions with low cell numbers were prepared with the SMART-Seq v4 Ultra Low Input RNA kit. To follow T-cell clones before and after both primary and booster YFV17D yellow fever vaccination, bulk TCR alpha and beta repertoires underwent longitudinal sequencing. Two healthy male donors made up the cohort, one aged 18 to 29 years and the other aged 30 to 40 years. Blood was collected at multiple timepoints before and after primary and secondary immunization, and bulk PBMC replicates and cell subsets were isolated. What the work shows at the level of the full study, not this receptor alone: The study included only two donors, which limits how far the findings can be generalized. Computational filtering was required because FACS-sorted repertoires could contain abundant contaminating clonotypes from the bulk population. Compared with the primary T-cell response, the secondary T-cell response was faster but weaker, reaching its peak on day 5 rather than on day 15. Most clones expanded after primary vaccination (about 95% of CD4 and around 89% of CD8) were re-detected after the booster, suggesting that broad memory maintenance occurred. A small share of clonotypes occurred in both CD4 and CD8 compartments, likely arising from convergent recombination.

This clonotype occurred a few times. Its antigen is still unknown. The record has no base qualities; no much larger clone is one base away. Synthesis of TCR cDNA relied on 5'RACE template switching, a step that introduced a universal primer site along with unique molecular identifiers. Priming of cDNA synthesis was performed from both the TCR alpha and TCR beta constant segments. Library amplification used two PCR steps, and the second PCR step added sample barcodes and sequencing adapters. Libraries were sequenced on Illumina HiSeq 2500 (2x100 bp) or NovaSeq (2x150 bp). The study's processing was this. Demultiplexing of reads and collapsing into UMI consensus sequences were performed with MIGEC, and V(D)J alignment was carried out with MiXCR. Using edgeR on replicate PBMC samples, clonotypes were called vaccine-responding if FDR was below 0.01 and the log2 fold change was above 5 up to day 15. Each bulk clonotype received a CD4 or CD8 identity based on whether the sequenced CD4 or CD8 repertoire contained that clonotype at higher abundance. TCRdb reanalyzed the raw reads on its own, using fastp at Q25 for trimming and MiXCR for clone calling, and kept in-frame beta chains. Under each unique CDR3 protein, matching rows form one entry showing the most common genes and DNA. For this entry, the V and J calls and clone size follow TCRdb and not the study's own pipeline. Counted in this sample were approximately 610,000 distinct CDR3 sequences; around 16% of them appeared once. 17% of the sample is held by the ten biggest clonotypes.

The treatment or condition label of this sample denotes: live attenuated yellow fever vaccine strain. Two biological replicates of bulk PBMCs were collected at each blood-draw timepoint. A standard Ficoll-Paque protocol was used to isolate PBMCs from peripheral blood. TriZol was used to extract RNA from bulk PBMCs, CD4 and CD8 fractions, and dextramer-positive and dextramer-negative fractions. This sample comprised PBMCs, obtained 5 days after the first yellow fever vaccination. The clonotype originates from a man aged 18 to 30 who received the YFV17D yellow fever vaccine.

The DNA sequence reads TGTGCCAGTAGTATGAAGGAGCGGGGGCCCACAGATACGCAGTATTTT. This yields the protein CASSMKERGPTDTQYF. The chain is assembled from TRBV19 and TRBJ2-3; 8 bases in the junction line up with TRBD2. Reading the germline V gene (reference sequence) gives CDR1 LNHDA and CDR2 SQIVND. Spanning cysteine to phenylalanine, the CDR3 consists of 16 amino acids. Only the CDR3 region is kept as DNA, spanning 48 bases read in frame from base 1. After removal of 3 bases from V and 2 bases from J, the junction retains 7 bases not matched to a gene. Where the CDR3 stops, the reference TRBV19 and TRBJ2-3 genes take over; the full variable domain is DGGITQSPKYLFRKEGQNVTLSCEQNLNHDAMYWYRQDPGQGLRLIYYSQIVNDFQKGDIAEGYSVSREKKESFPLTVTSAQKNPTAFYLCASSMKERGPTDTQYFGPGTRLTVL.